These 5 T cell receptor beta chains were sequenced from one sample in a study of blood T cells in healthy people across ages (dated by TCRdb to between 2015 and 2017). Library preparation used 5' RACE. These reads were obtained on an Illumina HiSeq 2500. A second roughly 6 to 12 cycle PCR used a sample-barcoded 5' primer and a J-beta primer mix. TCRdb reprocessing: public reads trimmed at Q25 with fastp, clones called with MiXCR, in-frame beta chains kept. Identical CDR3 protein sequences are pooled into one entry, listed with their most common genes and DNA. The sample yields about 640,000 distinct CDR3 sequences; 58% were counted once. The ten most abundant clones make up approximately 37% of the sample. The sample was blood. The source is a man aged 55 to 70 in good health.

The chain joins TRBV10-3 to TRBJ1-5; 8 bases map to TRBD1. Germline V gene sequence: CDR1 ENHRY, CDR2 SYGVKD. There are 14 residues in the CDR3. The trim removed 2 bases at V and 7 bases at J, leaving 4 bases unmatched. DNA of the CDR3: TGTGCCATCAGTGAGCCCGACAGGGGCCAGCCCCAGCATTTT. Its protein product is CAISEPDRGQPQHF.

The chain employs TRBV28 and TRBJ2-7; TRBD1 might be the D (6 bases). This CDR3 region has 14 residues. V was shortened by 3 bases and J by 3 bases, with 12 bases between the two germline ends. Germline lookup yields CDR1 MDHEN and CDR2 SYDVKM. The CDR3 loop is CASSFFRGDYEQYF. In nucleotides, the CDR3 is TGTGCCAGCAGTTTTTTCAGGGGAGACTACGAGCAGTACTTC.

The J gene is TRBJ2-3, the V gene TRBV3-1, with a tentative D call TRBD2 (7 bases). Germline CDR1 is LGHDT and CDR2 is YNNKEL (reference sequence). V lost 0 bases and J lost 0, with 13 bases in between. CDR3 size: 17 residues. As DNA, the CDR3 is TGTGCCAGCAGCCAAGATTACGGGGGGCACAGCACAGATACGCAGTATTTT. Its protein product is CASSQDYGGHSTDTQYF.

The gene calls are TRBV6-4 and TRBJ2-1, with TRBD2 matching over 8 bases. Losses at the gene ends were 0 bases for V and 9 bases for J; bases not matched to a gene: 10. The CDR3 spans 16 residues. Per the germline V gene, CDR1 is MRHNA and CDR2 is SNTAGT. CDR3 protein: CASSDSTPGGPTEQFF. The CDR3 DNA reads TGTGCCAGCAGTGACTCGACCCCGGGGGGGCCTACTGAGCAGTTCTTC.

Of note for this clonotype: It is likely a read error, because the conserved phenylalanine at the end of the CDR3 is missing. It is unclear where the CDR3 begins or ends on the DNA, so no DNA is shown, and the CDR3 is as TCRdb lists it. The gene calls are TRBV5-1 and TRBJ2-6. The germline V gene encodes CDR1 SGHRS and CDR2 YFSETQ. Including both end residues, the CDR3 is 16 amino acids long. CDR3 sequence reads: CASSLEGNSGANVLTI.